The 31 T cell receptor beta chains below were found in one sample sequenced in a study of CD8 T cells in Susac syndrome. Random hexamers were used to reverse transcribe 0.5 to 1 ug of RNA. Each CDR3 protein gets one entry after TCRdb re-called the immunoSEQ multiplex PCR reads with MiXCR. The profile shows approximately 280,000 distinct CDR3 sequences, roughly 84% of them singletons. What was sequenced was CD8+ T cells from PBMCs. The receptors here all came from a human donor with multiple sclerosis.

V is TRBV28 and J is TRBJ1-4, with a weak D call TRBD1 (5 bases). CDR1 is MDHEN and CDR2 is SYDVKM in the germline V gene. This CDR3 has 16 amino acids. Trimming left V 5 bases short and J 0 bases short, with 13 bases between. The CDR3 reads CASSLRQTPTNEKLFF. The CDR3 bases are TGTGCCAGCAGTCTAAGACAGACACCAACTAATGAAAAACTGTTTTTT.

V is TRBV9 and J is TRBJ1-1; 9 bases are shared with TRBD1. The germline gives CDR1 SGDLS, CDR2 YYNGEE. CDR3 length: 19 amino acids. The junction had 16 bases not matched to a gene; V was cut back by 3 bases and J by 1 base. In DNA, the CDR3 is TGTGCCAGCAGCGCAGAGGAACAGGGGGCGGCACTTGGGAACACTGAAGCTTTCTTT. Encoded protein: CASSAEEQGAALGNTEAFF.

The gene calls are TRBV7-8 and TRBJ2-3, with D possibly matching TRBD1 (6 bases). Germline V gives CDR1 SGHVS, CDR2 FQNEAQ. V was trimmed by 1 base and J by 2 bases, leaving 16 bases between them. The CDR3 is made up of 17 amino acids. CDR3 nucleotides: TGTGCCAGCAGCTTAGTCAGGTGGCAGGGGACCACAGATACGCAGTATTTT. Protein product: CASSLVRWQGTTDTQYF.

This clonotype occurred a few times. The chain links TRBV5-1 to TRBJ2-1; 7 nucleotides match TRBD2. The germline V gene encodes CDR1 SGHRS and CDR2 YFSETQ. The CDR3 contains 17 residues. J lost 3 bases, V lost 0 bases, and 9 bases had no gene match. In DNA form, the CDR3 reads TGCGCCAGCAGCTTGGAGACCGGCGGGAGCATCTACAATGAGCAGTTCTTC. Translating gives CASSLETGGSIYNEQFF.

The J gene is TRBJ1-5, the V gene TRBV12-3 or TRBV12-4; a weak D match, TRBD1 (5 bases). Trimming took 7 bases from V and 4 from J, leaving 14 bases between them. The length of the CDR3 is 14 residues. As DNA, the CDR3 is TGTGCCAGCAAGATTACTGGGGGGAATCAGCCCCAGCATTTT. Protein sequence: CASKITGGNQPQHF.

The rearrangement joins TRBV9 to TRBJ2-1; 9 bases map to TRBD2. The CDR3 has 18 amino acids. With 3 bases clipped from V and 1 base from J, the junction kept 11 bases outside the gene matches. The germline gives CDR1 SGDLS, CDR2 YYNGEE. Here the CDR3 DNA reads TGTGCCAGCAGCGCGCTTGAACCGGGACTAGCTTCCTACAATGAGCAGTTCTTC. Protein: CASSALEPGLASYNEQFF. Using reference TRBV9 and TRBJ2-1 for the parts outside the CDR3, the full variable domain is DSGVTQTPKHLITATGQRVTLRCSPRSGDLSVYWYQQSLDQGLQFLIQYYNGEERAKGNILERFSAQQFPDLHSELNLSSLELGDSALYFCASSALEPGLASYNEQFFGPGTRLTVL.

This rearrangement joins TRBV6-1 to TRBJ2-1; D not certain. The germline CDR1 and CDR2 sequences are MNHNS and SASEGT. Trimming stripped 7 bases from V and 6 bases from J, with 4 bases between. The CDR3 has 10 amino acids. The CDR3 reads CASNINEQFF. In nucleotides, the CDR3 is TGTGCCAGCAACATCAATGAGCAGTTCTTC.

V and J are TRBV4-1 and TRBJ2-3, with 11 bases identical to TRBD2. This CDR3 has 15 amino acids. V shed 1 base and J 4 bases; nucleotides not matched to a gene: 1. The germline V gene encodes CDR1 MGHRA and CDR2 YSYEKL. For the CDR3, the DNA is TGCGCCAGCAGCCAAGGTAGCGGGAGGGCAGATACGCAGTATTTT. Encoded protein: CASSQGSGRADTQYF.

This clonotype turned up a few times. The V call is TRBV29-1, the J call TRBJ2-3; D tentatively reads TRBD1 or TRBD2 (6 bases each). The CDR3 has 16 residues. The V end lost 0 bases, the J end lost 11 bases, and 24 bases lay between the germline ends. The germline V gene encodes CDR1 SQVTM and CDR2 ANQGSEA. The CDR3 DNA reads TGCAGCGTTGAAGACCGGGACTGGCCTCCTAGAGGGGGGCAGTATTTT. Protein: CSVEDRDWPPRGGQYF.

The chain joins TRBV6-2 or TRBV6-3 to TRBJ1-4; D is unclear. Per germline, CDR1 MNHEY and CDR2 SVGEGT. Trimming shortened V by 3 bases and J by 7 bases, and 18 bases separated the two germline ends. This CDR3 comprises 16 residues. CDR3 DNA sequence: TGTGCCAGCAGTTATTGGAAGACTGGGAAAGGTGAAAAACTGTTTTTT. It specifies CASSYWKTGKGEKLFF.

The chain links TRBV7-8 to TRBJ2-7; perhaps D is TRBD1 or TRBD2 (5 bases each). There are 15 residues in the CDR3. From germline, CDR1 is SGHVS and CDR2 FQNEAQ. The V end lost 6 bases, the J end lost 7 bases, and 22 bases lay between the germline ends. In DNA, the CDR3 is TGTGCCAGCAGACCCACCCGGGGCGAGGCAGGGGAGCAGTACTTC. It codes for CASRPTRGEAGEQYF.

The chain couples TRBV2 to TRBJ2-1; TRBD2 aligns across 11 bases. V dropped 4 bases and J dropped 6; count of bases not matched to a gene: 8. The CDR3 has 16 residues. Germline V gene lookup returns CDR1 SNHLY and CDR2 FYNNEI. The chain's CDR3 is CASSGRTSGSLNEQFF. Here the CDR3 DNA reads TGTGCCAGCAGTGGTAGGACTAGCGGGTCCCTCAATGAGCAGTTCTTC.

The chain couples TRBV18 to TRBJ2-7, with TRBD1 matching over 9 bases. Losses at the gene ends were 6 bases for V and 3 bases for J; bases not matched to a gene: 9. The CDR3 sequence is 15 residues long. Germline values: CDR1 KGHSH, CDR2 LQKENI. In DNA form, the CDR3 reads TGTGCCAGCTCCCCCGGACAGGGGACAGACTACGAGCAGTACTTC. Its translation is CASSPGQGTDYEQYF.

The CDR3 is CASSRGQPSLGGYTF. In DNA, the CDR3 is TGTGCCAGCAGCCGAGGCCAACCTTCTCTTGGGGGCTACACCTTC. V gene TRBV3-1 combines with J gene TRBJ1-2, with D uncertain. Trimming left V 4 bases short and J 8 bases short, with 20 bases between. Germline loops: CDR1 LGHDT, CDR2 YNNKEL (reference sequence). CDR3 length: 15 residues.

The chain joins TRBV19 to TRBJ2-5; 8 positions agree with TRBD2. V shed 5 bases and J 6 bases; nucleotides not matched to a gene: 8. CDR3 length: 14 residues. Germline lookup yields CDR1 LNHDA and CDR2 SQIVND (reference sequence). CDR3 sequence (DNA): TGTGCCAGTAGTGTGTTGCGGGGGGAAAAGACCCAGTACTTC. Translating gives CASSVLRGEKTQYF.

The chain's CDR3 is CASSGRASYEQYF. Here the CDR3 DNA reads TGTGCCAGCAGTGGCCGGGCCTCCTACGAGCAGTACTTC. V is TRBV6-1 and J is TRBJ2-7; no clear D gene. Per germline, CDR1 MNHNS and CDR2 SASEGT. V was shortened by 4 bases and J by 0 bases, with 7 bases between the two germline ends. CDR3 length: 13 amino acids.

V and J are TRBV27 and TRBJ2-7; no definite D call. CDR3 length: 14 residues. The V gene lost 3 bases and the J gene lost 2 bases, with 11 bases spanning the gap. Germline CDR1 is MNHEY and CDR2 is SMNVEV (reference sequence). Here the CDR3 reads CASSFTGRPYEQYF. In DNA form, the CDR3 reads TGTGCCAGCAGTTTTACGGGCCGACCCTACGAGCAGTACTTC.

The chain uses TRBV6-1 and TRBJ1-5, with a weak D call TRBD1 (5 bases). The CDR3 length is 13 residues. The germline V gene has CDR1 MNHNS and CDR2 SASEGT. V shed 10 bases and J shed 8 bases, with 18 bases lying between them. DNA for the CDR3: TGTGCCACCAGCGTTGGGGGATGGAAGCCCCAGCATTTT. As protein: CATSVGGWKPQHF.

The chain uses TRBV27 and TRBJ1-1, with D perhaps TRBD1 (6 bases). The CDR3 is made up of 13 amino acids. Looked up from germline, CDR1 is MNHEY and CDR2 is SMNVEV (reference sequence). V was pared by 4 bases and J by 3 bases, with 9 bases between. CDR3 amino acids: CASSYRAYTEAFF. The CDR3 DNA follows: TGTGCCAGCAGTTACAGGGCCTACACTGAAGCTTTCTTT.

The rearrangement links TRBV2 to TRBJ2-7, with D possibly matching TRBD1 (5 bases). Germline V gene sequence: CDR1 SNHLY, CDR2 FYNNEI. The CDR3 runs 10 residues. V was shortened by 7 bases and J by 6 bases, with 7 bases between the two germline ends. CDR3 sequence: CASMGREQYF. CDR3 sequence (DNA): TGTGCCAGCATGGGGCGCGAGCAGTACTTC.

The rearrangement links TRBV27 to TRBJ1-6, with 9 bases that match TRBD1. The CDR3 spans 20 residues. Trimming took 7 bases from V and 0 from J; bases not matched to a gene: 16. Germline values: CDR1 MNHEY, CDR2 SMNVEV (reference sequence). This chain's CDR3 is CASTLNTDRGGSSYNSPLHF. CDR3 in DNA: TGTGCCAGCACCTTGAATACGGACAGGGGTGGGAGCTCCTATAATTCACCCCTCCACTTT.

CDR3 loop: CASSYSIAGGYNEQFF. The CDR3 nucleotides are TGTGCCAGCAGTTACTCGATAGCGGGAGGTTACAATGAGCAGTTCTTC. This chain links TRBV6-5 with TRBJ2-1; 10 nucleotides align to TRBD2. Germline V gives CDR1 MNHEY, CDR2 SVGAGI. The CDR3 spans 16 residues. V gave up 0 bases and J gave up 4 bases; unmatched junction bases: 3.

The CDR3 loop reads CASSLQDPRQDTQYF. DNA for the CDR3: TGTGCCAGCAGTTTACAGGACCCCCGCCAAGATACGCAGTATTTT. The chain recombines TRBV27 with TRBJ2-3; the D is unclear. The V end lost 2 bases, the J end lost 5 bases, and 14 bases lay between the germline ends. Looked up from germline, CDR1 is MNHEY and CDR2 is SMNVEV (reference sequence). The length of the CDR3 is 15 residues.

This clonotype was seen only once. The chain recombines TRBV29-1 with TRBJ2-1; 8 bases are shared with TRBD2. The CDR3 has 14 residues. The ends lost 6 bases at V and 3 bases at J; junction bases unmatched: 7. Looked up from germline, CDR1 is SQVTM and CDR2 is ANQGSEA. CDR3 residues: CSVGGGRNYNEQFF. The CDR3, as DNA: TGCAGCGTCGGGGGCGGGAGGAACTACAATGAGCAGTTCTTC.

The rearrangement uses TRBV15 and TRBJ1-4; possibly TRBD1 for D (6 bases). The CDR3 runs to 16 residues. CDR1 and CDR2 from the germline V gene are LNHNV and YYDKDF (reference sequence). The germline V and J ends were trimmed by 5 bases and 7 bases, with 20 bases remaining between them. The CDR3 loop reads CATSGGRCRDCEKLFF. CDR3 sequence (DNA): TGTGCCACCAGCGGGGGCCGGTGTAGGGACTGTGAAAAACTGTTTTTT.

This rearrangement joins TRBV7-3 to TRBJ2-7, with 7 bases matching TRBD1. Germline loops: CDR1 SGHTA, CDR2 FQGTGA. After removal of 4 bases from V and 3 bases from J, the junction contained 9 bases not matched to a gene. The CDR3 runs to 15 residues. CDR3 DNA: TGTGCCAGCAGCTACTTTCCGGGACAGAACTACGAGCAGTACTTC. It codes for CASSYFPGQNYEQYF.

This chain's CDR3 is CASSPGPSTDTQYF. As DNA, the CDR3 is TGTGCCAGCAGCCCGGGACCAAGCACAGATACGCAGTATTTT. V is TRBV11-2 and J is TRBJ2-3; perhaps D is TRBD1 or TRBD2 (5 bases each). This CDR3 has 14 residues. The germline V gene encodes CDR1 SGHAT and CDR2 FQNNGV. V was trimmed by 5 bases and J by 0 bases, leaving 9 bases between them.

This clonotype was observed a few times. This chain links TRBV7-6 with TRBJ2-7, with 11 bases aligning to TRBD2. The CDR3 runs to 13 residues. Germline CDR1 is SGHVS and CDR2 is FNYEAQ. The J segment lost 10 bases and the V segment lost 5 bases, leaving 7 bases of the junction unmatched. The CDR3 DNA reads TGTGCCAGCAGCGCACCGGGACTAGCGGTCCAGTACTTC. Amino acid sequence: CASSAPGLAVQYF.

The CDR3 loop is CASSQRQGSYNSPLHF. The CDR3 nucleotides are TGTGCCAGCAGCCAGAGACAGGGTTCCTATAATTCACCCCTCCACTTT. The chain recombines TRBV28 with TRBJ1-6; TRBD1 matches at 7 bases. The CDR3 spans 16 residues. CDR1 is MDHEN and CDR2 is SYDVKM in the germline V gene. V lost 6 bases to trimming and J lost 1 base; unmatched junction nucleotides: 6.

V and J are TRBV5-6 and TRBJ1-5; D is unclear. With 2 bases removed from V and 6 bases from J, the gap between germline ends came to 6 bases. The CDR3 is 12 amino acids. Germline CDR1 is SGHDT and CDR2 is YYEEEE. Written as DNA, the CDR3 is TGTGCCAGCAGCTTTAGCGGTCAGCCCCAGCATTTT. Encoded protein: CASSFSGQPQHF. The whole variable domain, filled in from reference TRBV5-6 and TRBJ1-5, reads DAGVTQSPTHLIKTRGQQVTLRCSPKSGHDTVSWYQQALGQGPQFIFQYYEEEERQRGNFPDRFSGHQFPNYSSELNVNALLLGDSALYLCASSFSGQPQHFGDGTRLSIL.

This clonotype was detected once. The chain couples TRBV7-3 to TRBJ2-1; D possibly matches TRBD1 or TRBD2 (5 bases each). Germline assignment: CDR1 SGHTA and CDR2 FQGTGA. Trimming left V 4 bases short and J 7 bases short, with 14 bases between. CDR3 length equals 14 residues. The CDR3 sequence is CASSSSGPSNEQFF. CDR3 sequence (DNA): TGTGCCAGCAGCTCCTCGGGACCATCAAATGAGCAGTTCTTC.